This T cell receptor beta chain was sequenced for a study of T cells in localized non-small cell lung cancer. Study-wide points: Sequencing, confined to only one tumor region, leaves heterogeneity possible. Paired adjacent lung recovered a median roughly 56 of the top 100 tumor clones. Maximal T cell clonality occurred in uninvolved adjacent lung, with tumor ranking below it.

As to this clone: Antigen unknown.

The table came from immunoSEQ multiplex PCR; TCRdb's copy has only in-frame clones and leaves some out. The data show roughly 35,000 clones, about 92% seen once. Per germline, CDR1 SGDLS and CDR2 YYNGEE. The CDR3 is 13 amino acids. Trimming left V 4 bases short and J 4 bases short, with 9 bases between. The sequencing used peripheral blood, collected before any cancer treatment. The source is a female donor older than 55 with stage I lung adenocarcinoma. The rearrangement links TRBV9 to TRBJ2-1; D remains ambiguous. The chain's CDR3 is CASSPTPYNEQFF. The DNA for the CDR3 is TGTGCCAGCAGCCCGACCCCTTACAATGAGCAGTTCTTC.